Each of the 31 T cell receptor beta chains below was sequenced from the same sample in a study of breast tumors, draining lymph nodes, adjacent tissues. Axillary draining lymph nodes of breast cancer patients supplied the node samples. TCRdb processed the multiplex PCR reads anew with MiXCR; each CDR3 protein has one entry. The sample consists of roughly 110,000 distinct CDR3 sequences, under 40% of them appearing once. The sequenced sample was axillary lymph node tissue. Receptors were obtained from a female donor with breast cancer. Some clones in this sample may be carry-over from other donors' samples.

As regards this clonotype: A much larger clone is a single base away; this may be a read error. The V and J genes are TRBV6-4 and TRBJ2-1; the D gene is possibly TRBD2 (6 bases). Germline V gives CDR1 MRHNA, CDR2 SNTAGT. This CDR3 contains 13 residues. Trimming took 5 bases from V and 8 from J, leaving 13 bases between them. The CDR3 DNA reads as TGTGCCAGCAGTCACAGACGCGGGGATGAGCAGTTCTTC. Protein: CASSHRRGDEQFF.

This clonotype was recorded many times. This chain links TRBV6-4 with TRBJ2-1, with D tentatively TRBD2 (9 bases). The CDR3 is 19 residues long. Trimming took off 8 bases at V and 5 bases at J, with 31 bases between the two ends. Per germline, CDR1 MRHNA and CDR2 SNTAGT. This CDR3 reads CASPAPGGQRAGGDNEQFF. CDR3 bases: TGTGCCAGCCCCGCCCCAGGGGGCCAAAGGGCGGGAGGGGACAATGAGCAGTTCTTC.

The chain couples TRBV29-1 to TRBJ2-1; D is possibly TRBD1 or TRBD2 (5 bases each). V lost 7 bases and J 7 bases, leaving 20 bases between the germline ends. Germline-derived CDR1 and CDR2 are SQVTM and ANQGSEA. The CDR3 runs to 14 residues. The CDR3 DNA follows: TGCAGCGCCAAACGAGGGGTCTACCTTAATGAGCAGTTCTTC. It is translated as CSAKRGVYLNEQFF.

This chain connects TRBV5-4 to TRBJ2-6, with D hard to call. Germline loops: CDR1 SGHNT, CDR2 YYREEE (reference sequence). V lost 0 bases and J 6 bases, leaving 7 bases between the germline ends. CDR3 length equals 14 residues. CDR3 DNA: TGTGCCAGCAGCTTGGGGCAGGCGGCCAACGTCCTGACTTTC. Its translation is CASSLGQAANVLTF. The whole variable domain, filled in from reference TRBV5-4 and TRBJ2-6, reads ETGVTQSPTHLIKTRGQQVTLRCSSQSGHNTVSWYQQALGQGPQFIFQYYREEENGRGNFPPRFSGLQFPNYSSELNVNALELDDSALYLCASSLGQAANVLTFGAGSRLTVL.

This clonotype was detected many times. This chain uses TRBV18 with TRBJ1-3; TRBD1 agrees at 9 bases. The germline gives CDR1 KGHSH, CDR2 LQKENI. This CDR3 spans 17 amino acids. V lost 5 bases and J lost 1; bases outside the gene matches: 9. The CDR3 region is CASSSYRDRVSGNTIYF. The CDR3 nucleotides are TGTGCCAGCTCAAGCTACCGGGACAGGGTTTCTGGAAACACCATATATTTT. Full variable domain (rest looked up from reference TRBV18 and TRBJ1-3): NAGVMQNPRHLVRRRGQEARLRCSPMKGHSHVYWYRQLPEEGLKFMVYLQKENIIDESGMPKERFSAEFPKEGPSILRIQQVVRGDSAAYFCASSSYRDRVSGNTIYFGEGSWLTVV.

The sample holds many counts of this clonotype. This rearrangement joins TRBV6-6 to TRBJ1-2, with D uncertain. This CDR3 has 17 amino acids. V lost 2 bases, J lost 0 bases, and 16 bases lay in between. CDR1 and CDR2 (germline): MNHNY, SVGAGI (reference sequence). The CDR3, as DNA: TGTGCCAGCAGTTACCCGGATCCATTTGGAACTAACTATGGCTACACCTTC. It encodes CASSYPDPFGTNYGYTF.

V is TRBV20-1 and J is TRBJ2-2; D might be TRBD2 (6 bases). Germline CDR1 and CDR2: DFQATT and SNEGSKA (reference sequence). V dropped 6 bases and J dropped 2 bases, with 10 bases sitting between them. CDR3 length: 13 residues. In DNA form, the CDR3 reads TGCAGTGCCCGGGGACTCAACACCGGGGAGCTGTTTTTT. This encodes CSARGLNTGELFF.

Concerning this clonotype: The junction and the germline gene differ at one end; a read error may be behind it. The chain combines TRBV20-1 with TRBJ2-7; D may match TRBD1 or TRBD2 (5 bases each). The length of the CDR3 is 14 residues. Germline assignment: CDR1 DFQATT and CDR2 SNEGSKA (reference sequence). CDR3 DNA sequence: TGCAGTGCTAGAGCGGGACGGCTCTCCTGCGAGCAGTACTTC. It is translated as CSARAGRLSCEQYF.

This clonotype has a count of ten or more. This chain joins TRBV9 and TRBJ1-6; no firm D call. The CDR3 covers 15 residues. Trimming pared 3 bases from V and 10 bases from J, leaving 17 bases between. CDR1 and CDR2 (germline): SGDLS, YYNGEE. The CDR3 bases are TGTGCCAGCAGCGCCTTGGGAGGGAGGGAATCACCCCTCCACTTT. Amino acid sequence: CASSALGGRESPLHF.

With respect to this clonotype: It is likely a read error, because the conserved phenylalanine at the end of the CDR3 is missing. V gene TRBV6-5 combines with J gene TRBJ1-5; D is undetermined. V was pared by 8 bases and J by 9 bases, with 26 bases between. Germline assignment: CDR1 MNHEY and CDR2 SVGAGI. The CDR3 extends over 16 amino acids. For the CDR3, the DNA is TGTGCCAGCCGGACTAGCCGGAGGCTCACAGATACGCCCCAGCATTCT. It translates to CASRTSRRLTDTPQHS.

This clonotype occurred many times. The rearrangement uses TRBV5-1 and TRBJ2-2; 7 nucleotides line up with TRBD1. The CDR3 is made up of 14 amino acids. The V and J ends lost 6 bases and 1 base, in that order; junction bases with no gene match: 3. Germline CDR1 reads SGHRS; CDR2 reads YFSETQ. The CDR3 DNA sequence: TGCGCCAGCAACAGACAGGGGAACACCGGGGAGCTGTTTTTT. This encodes CASNRQGNTGELFF.

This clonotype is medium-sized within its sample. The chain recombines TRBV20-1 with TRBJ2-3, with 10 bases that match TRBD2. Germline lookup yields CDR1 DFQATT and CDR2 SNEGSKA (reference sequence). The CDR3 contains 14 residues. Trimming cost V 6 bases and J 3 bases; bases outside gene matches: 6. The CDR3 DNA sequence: TGCAGTGCGTTGCTAGCGGGAGCAACAGATACGCAGTATTTT. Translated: CSALLAGATDTQYF.

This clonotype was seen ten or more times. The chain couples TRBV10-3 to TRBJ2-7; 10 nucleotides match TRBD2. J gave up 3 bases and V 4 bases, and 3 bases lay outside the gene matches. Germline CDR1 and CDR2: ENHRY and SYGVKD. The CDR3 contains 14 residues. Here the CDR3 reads CAISGSGRGYEQYF. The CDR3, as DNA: TGTGCCATCAGTGGCAGCGGGAGGGGCTACGAGCAGTACTTC.

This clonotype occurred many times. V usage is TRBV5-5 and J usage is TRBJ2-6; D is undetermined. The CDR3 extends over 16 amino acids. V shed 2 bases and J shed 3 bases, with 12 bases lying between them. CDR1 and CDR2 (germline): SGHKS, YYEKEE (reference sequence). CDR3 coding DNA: TGTGCCAGCAGCTTACTAAGTGGGGTTGGGGCCAACGTCCTGACTTTC. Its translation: CASSLLSGVGANVLTF.

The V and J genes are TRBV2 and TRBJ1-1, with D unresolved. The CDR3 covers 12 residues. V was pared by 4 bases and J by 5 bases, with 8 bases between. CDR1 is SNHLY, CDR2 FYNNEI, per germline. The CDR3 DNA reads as TGTGCCAGCAGTGGGGGAGGGACTGAAGCTTTCTTT. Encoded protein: CASSGGGTEAFF.

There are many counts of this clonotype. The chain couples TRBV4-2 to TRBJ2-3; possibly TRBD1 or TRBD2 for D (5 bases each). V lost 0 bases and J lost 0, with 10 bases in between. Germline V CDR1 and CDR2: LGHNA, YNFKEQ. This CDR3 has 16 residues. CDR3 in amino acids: CASSQDNGASTDTQYF. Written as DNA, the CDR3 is TGTGCCAGCAGCCAAGATAACGGGGCTAGCACAGATACGCAGTATTTT.

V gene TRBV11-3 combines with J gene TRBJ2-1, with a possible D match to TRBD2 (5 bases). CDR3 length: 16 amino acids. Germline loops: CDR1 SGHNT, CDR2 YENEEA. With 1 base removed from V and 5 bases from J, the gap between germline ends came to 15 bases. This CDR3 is CASSLGEGAVHNEQFF. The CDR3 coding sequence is TGTGCCAGCAGCTTAGGAGAGGGAGCGGTGCACAATGAGCAGTTCTTC. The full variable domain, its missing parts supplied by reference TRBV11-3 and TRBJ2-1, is EAGVVQSPRYKIIEKKQPVAFWCNPISGHNTLYWYLQNLGQGPELLIRYENEEAVDDSQLPKDRFSAERLKGVDSTLKIQPAELGDSAVYLCASSLGEGAVHNEQFFGPGTRLTVL.

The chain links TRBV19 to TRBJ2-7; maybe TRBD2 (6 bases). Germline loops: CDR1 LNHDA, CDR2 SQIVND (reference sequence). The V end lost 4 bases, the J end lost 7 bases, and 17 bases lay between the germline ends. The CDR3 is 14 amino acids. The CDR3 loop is CASSNGRDNYEQYF. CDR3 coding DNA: TGTGCCAGTAGTAACGGGAGAGACAACTATGAGCAGTACTTC.

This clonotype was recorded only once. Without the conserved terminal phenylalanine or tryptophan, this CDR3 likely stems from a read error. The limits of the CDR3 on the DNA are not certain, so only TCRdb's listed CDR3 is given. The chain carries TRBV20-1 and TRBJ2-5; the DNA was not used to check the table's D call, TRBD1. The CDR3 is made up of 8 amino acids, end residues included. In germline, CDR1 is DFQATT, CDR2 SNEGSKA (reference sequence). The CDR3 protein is CSASIPGQ.

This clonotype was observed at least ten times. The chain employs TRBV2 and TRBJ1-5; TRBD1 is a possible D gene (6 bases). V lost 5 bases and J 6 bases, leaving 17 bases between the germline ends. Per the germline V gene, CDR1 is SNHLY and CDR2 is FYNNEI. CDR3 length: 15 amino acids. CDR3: CASSLRTRGGQPQHF. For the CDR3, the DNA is TGTGCCAGCAGTCTCAGGACCAGGGGAGGTCAGCCCCAGCATTTT.

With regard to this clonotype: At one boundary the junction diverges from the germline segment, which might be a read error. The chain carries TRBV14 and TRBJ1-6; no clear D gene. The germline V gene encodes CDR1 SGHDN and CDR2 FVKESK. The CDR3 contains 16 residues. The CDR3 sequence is CASSEFISGYNSPHHF. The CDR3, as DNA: TGTGCCAGCAGCGAATTCATATCCGGCTATAATTCACCCCACCACTTT.

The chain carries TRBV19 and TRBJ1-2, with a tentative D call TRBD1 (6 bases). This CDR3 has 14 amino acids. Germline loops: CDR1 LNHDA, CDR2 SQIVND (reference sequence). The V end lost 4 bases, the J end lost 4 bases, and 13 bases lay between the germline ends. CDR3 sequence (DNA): TGTGCCAGTAGTACCCCGGGACACAGCTATGGCTACACCTTC. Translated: CASSTPGHSYGYTF.

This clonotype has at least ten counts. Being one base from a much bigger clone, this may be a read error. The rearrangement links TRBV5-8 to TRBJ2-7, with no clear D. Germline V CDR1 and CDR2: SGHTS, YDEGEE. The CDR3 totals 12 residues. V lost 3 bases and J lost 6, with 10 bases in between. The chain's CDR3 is CASSYQVAEQYF. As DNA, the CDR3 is TGTGCCAGCAGCTACCAGGTGGCCGAGCAGTACTTC.

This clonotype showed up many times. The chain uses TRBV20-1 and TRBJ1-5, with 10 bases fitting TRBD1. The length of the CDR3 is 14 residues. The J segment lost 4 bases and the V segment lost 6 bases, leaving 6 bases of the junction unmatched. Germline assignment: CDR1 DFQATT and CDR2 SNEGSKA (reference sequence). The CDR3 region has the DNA TGCAGTGCCCCCGGACAGGGGGGGAATCAGCCCCAGCATTTT. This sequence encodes CSAPGQGGNQPQHF.

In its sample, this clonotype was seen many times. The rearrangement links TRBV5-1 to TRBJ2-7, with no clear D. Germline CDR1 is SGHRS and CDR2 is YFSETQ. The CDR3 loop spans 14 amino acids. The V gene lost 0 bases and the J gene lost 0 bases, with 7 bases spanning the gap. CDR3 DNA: TGCGCCAGCAGCTTGGGGTGGAGCTCCTACGAGCAGTACTTC. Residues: CASSLGWSSYEQYF.

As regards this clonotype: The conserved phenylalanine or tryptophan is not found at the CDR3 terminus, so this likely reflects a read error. The CDR3 is CSAPLGQGMNTEAFL. The CDR3 nucleotides are TGCAGTGCCCCCCTCGGGCAGGGCATGAACACTGAAGCTTTCTTG. J is TRBJ1-1 and V is TRBV20-1, with TRBD1 as a possible D gene (5 bases). V gave up 6 bases and J gave up 0 bases, with 17 bases separating them. CDR3 size: 15 residues. Germline V CDR1 and CDR2: DFQATT, SNEGSKA (reference sequence).

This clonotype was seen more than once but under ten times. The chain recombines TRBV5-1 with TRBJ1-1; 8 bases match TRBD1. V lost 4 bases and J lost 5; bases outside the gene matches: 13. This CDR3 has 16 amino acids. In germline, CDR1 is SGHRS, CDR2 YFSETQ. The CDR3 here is CASSKDRASGFTEAFF. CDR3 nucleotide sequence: TGCGCCAGCAGCAAGGACAGGGCAAGTGGTTTTACTGAAGCTTTCTTT.

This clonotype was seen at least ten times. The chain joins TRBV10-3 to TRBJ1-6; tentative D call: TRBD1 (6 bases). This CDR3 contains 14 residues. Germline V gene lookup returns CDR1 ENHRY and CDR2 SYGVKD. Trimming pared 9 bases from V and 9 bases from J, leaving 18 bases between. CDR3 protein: CAIKSTGNGSPLHF. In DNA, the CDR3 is TGTGCCATTAAAAGTACAGGGAACGGTTCACCCCTCCACTTT.

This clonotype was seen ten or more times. The CDR3 spells CAIGRDKVNVLTF. CDR3 sequence (DNA): TGTGCCATTGGACGGGATAAGGTCAACGTCCTGACTTTC. This sequence joins TRBV15 and TRBJ2-6; tentative D call: TRBD2 (5 bases). This CDR3 has 13 residues. Germline CDR1 and CDR2: LNHNV and YYDKDF (reference sequence). V lost 10 bases and J lost 9, with 16 bases in between. Full variable domain (missing parts from reference TRBV15 and TRBJ2-6): DAMVIQNPRYQVTQFGKPVTLSCSQTLNHNVMYWYQQKSSQAPKLLFHYYDKDFNNEADTPDNFQSRRPNTSFCFLDIRSPGLGDTAMYLCAIGRDKVNVLTFGAGSRLTVL.

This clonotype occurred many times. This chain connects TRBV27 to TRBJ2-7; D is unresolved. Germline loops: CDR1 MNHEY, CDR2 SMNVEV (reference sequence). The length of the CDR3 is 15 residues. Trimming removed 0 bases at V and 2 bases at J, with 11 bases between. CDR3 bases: TGTGCCAGCAGTTTATCGGCAGGCGGACCCTACGAGCAGTACTTC. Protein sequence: CASSLSAGGPYEQYF.

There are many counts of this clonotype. This chain's CDR3 is CASSTTQGGADTQYF. CDR3 DNA sequence: TGTGCCAGCTCTACGACTCAGGGGGGCGCAGATACGCAGTATTTT. This chain joins TRBV18 and TRBJ2-3, with D possibly TRBD1 on 7 matching bases. The CDR3 has 15 amino acids. Germline lookup yields CDR1 KGHSH and CDR2 LQKENI. Trimming cost V 6 bases and J 4 bases, with 17 bases left between them.